A single sample gave rise to the 6 T cell receptor beta chains below, sequenced in a study of OX40 agonist ivuxolimab in advanced cancers. The table came from immunoSEQ multiplex PCR; TCRdb's copy has only in-frame clones and leaves some out. The sample includes under 85,000 clones, roughly nine tenths of them seen just once. The material sequenced was CD4+ or CD8+ T cells sorted from blood, taken in a trial of the OX40 agonist ivuxolimab. The source is an adult with an advanced solid tumor such as melanoma, head and neck, liver or kidney cancer.

CDR3 protein: CASSSAGSPYEQYF. In nucleotides, the CDR3 is TGTGCCAGCAGCTCGGCAGGCTCTCCCTACGAGCAGTACTTC. The chain employs TRBV7-3 and TRBJ2-7; D remains ambiguous. Germline V CDR1 and CDR2: SGHTA, FQGTGA. The ends were cut back, 4 bases at V and 2 bases at J, with 12 bases in the middle. The CDR3 runs 14 residues.

The gene calls are TRBV28 and TRBJ2-7, with 7 bases lining up with TRBD2. Trimming cost V 6 bases and J 0 bases; bases outside gene matches: 2. The CDR3 runs 13 residues. Germline V gene lookup returns CDR1 MDHEN and CDR2 SYDVKM. CDR3 residues: CASSRGSSYEQYF. CDR3 sequence (DNA): TGTGCCAGCAGCCGCGGGAGCTCCTACGAGCAGTACTTC.

This clone was observed a handful of times. V usage is TRBV2 and J usage is TRBJ1-1; no firm D call. V lost 4 bases and J lost 3, with 15 bases in between. This CDR3 has 15 amino acids. Germline CDR1 reads SNHLY; CDR2 reads FYNNEI. CDR3 DNA: TGTGCCAGCAGTGCCAGTTTTGTTAGGGACACTGAAGCTTTCTTT. Residues: CASSASFVRDTEAFF.

This clone is deemed medium-sized. Other nucleotide sequences in the sample specify the same CDR3. V and J are TRBV7-3 and TRBJ1-5; unclear D gene. Deletions cut 1 base from V and 5 bases from J, with 6 bases between. CDR3 length equals 13 residues. The V gene's germline CDR1 is SGHTA and CDR2 FQGTGA. The CDR3 sequence is CASSLNRDQPQHF. CDR3 nucleotide sequence: TGTGCCAGCAGCTTAAATAGGGATCAGCCCCAGCATTTT.

This chain links TRBV11-1 with TRBJ2-3, with 8 bases aligning to TRBD2. Unmatched junction bases numbered 0, after V lost 2 bases and J lost 8 bases. Germline V gives CDR1 SGHAT, CDR2 FQDESV (reference sequence). The CDR3 has 12 residues. Written as DNA, the CDR3 is TGTGCCAGCAGCTTACGGGAGGGTACGCAGTATTTT. It is translated as CASSLREGTQYF.

The rearrangement links TRBV11-2 to TRBJ1-5, with D unresolved. Germline loops: CDR1 SGHAT, CDR2 FQNNGV. Deletions cut 2 bases from V and 4 bases from J, with 6 bases between. CDR3 size: 13 residues. CDR3 sequence: CASSLTENQPQHF. CDR3 DNA sequence: TGTGCCAGCAGCTTAACCGAAAATCAGCCCCAGCATTTT.